The rows below give T cell receptor beta chains drawn from one sample of a study of shared clonotypes between healthy human individuals. Sequencing used immunoSEQ multiplex PCR; TCRdb keeps in-frame clones, though not all of them. Of about 490,000 clones detected, 76% appear once; the ten largest clones hold under 15%. Sequencing was carried out using PBMCs. All receptors come from a woman aged 40 to 49 in good health. Some clones in this sample may be carry-over from other donors' samples. CDR3s include the opening cysteine and the closing phenylalanine or tryptophan. Fields, in order: V gene, J gene, clone size, D gene, CDR3 DNA, CDR3 protein. A D gene is named only where the DNA matches it firmly. Expanded clones get a size class; other rows say once, few or many, or leave the size out.

>TRBV5-4|TRBJ2-1|-|-
TGTGCCAGCAGCAGGTCTAGCAGTCGGGACAATGAGCAGTTCTTC
CASSRSSSRDNEQFF
>TRBV6-6|TRBJ1-4|-|-
TGTGCCAGCACTAGAATGCCGGGGGCGCGAGAAAAACTGTTTTTT
CASTRMPGAREKLFF
>TRBV14|TRBJ2-7|-|-
TGTGCCAGCAGCCAAGCTGCAGGGTACGAGCAGTACTTC
CASSQAAGYEQYF
>TRBV10-3|TRBJ2-2|-|-
TGTGCCATCAGTGAGGGACTCCCTTCGAACACCGGGGAGCTGTTTTTT
CAISEGLPSNTGELFF
>TRBV15|TRBJ1-2|-|TRBD1
TGTGCCACCAGCCGGACAGGGGGCTTTGGCTACACCTTC
CATSRTGGFGYTF
>TRBV19|TRBJ2-1|-|TRBD2
TGTGCCAGTAGTTCAGGACTAGCGGGAGGGCTTCTCTACAATGAGCAGTTCTTC
CASSSGLAGGLLYNEQFF
>TRBV6-1|TRBJ1-2|once|-
TGTGCCAGCAGAGGAATTTGGTCGTCGATCTATGGCTACACCTTC
CASRGIWSSIYGYTF
>TRBV28|TRBJ1-4|-|-
TGTGCCAGCAGTCCCCTAGGAGGGGCGGGTGAAAAACTGTTTTTT
CASSPLGGAGEKLFF
>TRBV10-2|TRBJ2-2|-|TRBD1
TGCGCCAGCAGTGTAGGCCGGGACAGGGGATCCGGGGAGCTGTTTTTT
CASSVGRDRGSGELFF
>TRBV27|TRBJ2-1|-|TRBD2
TGTGCCAGCAAGCGGGAGTCAGGGTACAATGAGCAGTTCTTC
CASKRESGYNEQFF
>TRBV7-9|TRBJ1-2|-|-
TGTGCCAGCAGCTTAGGAGAAGCTAACTATGGCTACACCTTC
CASSLGEANYGYTF
>TRBV4-2|TRBJ2-3|-|-
TGTGCCAGCAGCCAAGATGGAACCCATACGCAGTATTTT
CASSQDGTHTQYF
>TRBV27|TRBJ1-1|-|-
TGTGCCAGCAGCAACTGGCGTTTGGACACTGAAGCTTTCTTT
CASSNWRLDTEAFF
>TRBV28|TRBJ2-1|-|TRBD2
TGTGCCAGCAGTTTGCGGGAGCTAAACAATGAGCAGTTCTTC
CASSLRELNNEQFF
>TRBV4-1|TRBJ1-4|-|TRBD1
TGCGCCAGCAGCCAAGCAAACAGGGGGCCGTATGGTGAAAAACTGTTTTTT
CASSQANRGPYGEKLFF
>TRBV27|TRBJ1-2|-|TRBD1
TGTGCCAGCCACGGGACAGCCGGCCATGGCTACACCTTC
CASHGTAGHGYTF
>TRBV7-2|TRBJ1-5|-|-
TGTGCCAGCAGCTTAGCGATCAATCAGCCCCAGCATTTT
CASSLAINQPQHF
>TRBV5-1|TRBJ1-1|-|-
TGCGCCAGCAGCTTGGGGGTAGGATACACTGAAGCTTTCTTT
CASSLGVGYTEAFF
>TRBV11-2|TRBJ2-2|-|-
TGTGCCAGCAGCTTAAGACTTCTAGGGGGGGAACTCTCCGGGGAGCTGTTTTTT
CASSLRLLGGELSGELFF
>TRBV30|TRBJ1-2|-|-
TGTGCCTGGACCTTTCAAGGAAGCTATGGCTACACCTTC
CAWTFQGSYGYTF
>TRBV7-3|TRBJ2-7|-|TRBD1
TGTGCCAGCAGCTCCGGGACAGGGACCTACGAGCAGTACTTC
CASSSGTGTYEQYF
>TRBV10-2|TRBJ2-1|-|TRBD2
TGCGCCAGCAGTGAGTCGCTAGCGGGAGGGCCTGATGAGCAGTTCTTC
CASSESLAGGPDEQFF
>TRBV6-1|TRBJ2-3|-|-
TGTGCCAGCAACGGGCTAAGGGCCCACACAGATACGCAGTATTTT
CASNGLRAHTDTQYF
>TRBV28|TRBJ2-2|-|TRBD2
TGTGCCAGCAGTTCACCGGGACTAGCGGCCCGGGAGCTGTTTTTT
CASSSPGLAARELFF
>TRBV18|TRBJ2-1|-|-
TGTGCCAGCTCACTTGGACAGTACAATGAGCAGTTCTTC
CASSLGQYNEQFF
>TRBV9|TRBJ2-1|-|-
TGTGCCAGCAGCGTAGCAGCTAGCGCCACCTACAATGAGCAGTTCTTC
CASSVAASATYNEQFF
>TRBV18|TRBJ2-3|-|-
TGTGCCAGCTCACCCTCCCAGCAGGGAGATACGCAGTATTTT
CASSPSQQGDTQYF
>TRBV18|TRBJ2-7|-|TRBD2
TGTGCCAGCTCACGAGCCGGGACTAGCGGGAGGTACGAGCAGTACTTC
CASSRAGTSGRYEQYF
>TRBV11-2|TRBJ2-1|-|TRBD2
TGTGCCAGCAGCTTGAGTAGCGGGACGCTCTACAATGAGCAGTTCTTC
CASSLSSGTLYNEQFF
>TRBV30|TRBJ1-5|-|-
TGTGCCTGGAGTTATCAGTTCAATCAGCCCCAGCATTTT
CAWSYQFNQPQHF
>TRBV30|TRBJ2-7|-|TRBD1
TGTGCCTGGACTCTCGGGACAGGGGTACTCTACGAGCAGTACTTC
CAWTLGTGVLYEQYF
>TRBV7-3|TRBJ2-3|-|-
TGTGCCAGCAGCCCCACCGGGACCATCACAGATACGCAGTATTTT
CASSPTGTITDTQYF
>TRBV19|TRBJ2-2|-|-
TGTGCCAGTAACTTAGTGGGTGGGCCGAACACCGGGGAGCTGTTTTTT
CASNLVGGPNTGELFF
>TRBV28|TRBJ2-7|-|TRBD1
TGTGCCGCACGGGACAGCTCCTACGAGCAGTACTTC
CAARDSSYEQYF
>TRBV5-1|TRBJ2-1|-|-
TGCGCCAGCAGCTTGCTTGGAAATGAGCAGTTCTTC
CASSLLGNEQFF
>TRBV27|TRBJ2-7|-|-
TGTGCCAGTAGTTTCGACAGGCATACCTACGAGCAGTACTTC
CASSFDRHTYEQYF
>TRBV6-5|TRBJ2-2|-|TRBD1
TGTGCCAGCAGTTCAGGGACAGCCACCGGGGAGCTGTTTTTT
CASSSGTATGELFF
>TRBV2|TRBJ2-1|-|TRBD2
TGTGCCAGCGGACTAGCGGGGGAATACAATGAGCAGTTCTTC
CASGLAGEYNEQFF
>TRBV28|TRBJ2-7|-|TRBD2
TGTGCCAGCAGTTTGGGGGGGACTAGCTCGGCCTACGAGCAGTACTTC
CASSLGGTSSAYEQYF
>TRBV6-1|TRBJ1-4|-|TRBD1
TGTGCCAGCAGTGGCAGGGGGAGAGCTCTTTCTTTTGGTGAAAAACTGTTTTTT
CASSGRGRALSFGEKLFF
>TRBV27|TRBJ1-5|-|-
TGTGCCAGCAGTTTAGTACGGGGCGGTAATCAGCCCCAGCATTTT
CASSLVRGGNQPQHF
>TRBV9|TRBJ2-6|-|TRBD1
TGTGCCAGCAGCCCTCGGACAGGGAACTCTGGGGCCAACGTCCTGACTTTC
CASSPRTGNSGANVLTF
>TRBV11-2|TRBJ1-2|-|-
TGTGCCAGCAGCGTTACAGGGTTCTATGGCTACACCTTC
CASSVTGFYGYTF
>TRBV27|TRBJ2-1|once|-
TGTGCCAGCAGTTCGTTCCGGGGTGGACGGGAACATGAGCAGTTCTTC
CASSSFRGGREHEQFF
>TRBV28|TRBJ2-4|-|-
TGTGCCAGCAGAAATAGCGGCGACGGGTCCAAAAACATTCAGTACTTC
CASRNSGDGSKNIQYF
>TRBV7-3|TRBJ2-3|once|-
TGTGCCAGCAGCCGCAGGGGCGGGGACCCAGTTGATACGCAGTATTTT
CASSRRGGDPVDTQYF
>TRBV11-2|TRBJ2-1|-|-
TGTGCCAGCAGCTTAAGAGGCACACAAGAGCCCTTCTACAATGAGCAGTTCTTC
CASSLRGTQEPFYNEQFF
>TRBV7-9|TRBJ2-1|-|TRBD1
TGTGCCAGCAGCTTAGCAGGGGGCGAGGGGAATGAGCAGTTCTTC
CASSLAGGEGNEQFF
>TRBV18|TRBJ1-5|few|TRBD1
TGTGCCAGCTCTCCCGGGACAGGGGTGGATCAGCCCCAGCATTTT
CASSPGTGVDQPQHF
>TRBV9|TRBJ2-1|-|TRBD1
TGTGCCAGCAGCGTAGGGACAGGGACTTACAATGAGCAGTTCTTC
CASSVGTGTYNEQFF
>TRBV28|TRBJ2-2|-|-
TGTGCCAGCAGTGGGGGAGCCGAATCGTACGGGGAGCTGTTTTTT
CASSGGAESYGELFF
>TRBV2|TRBJ1-5|few|TRBD1
TGTGCCAGCAGTCGGACAGGGTGGAATCAGCCCCAGCATTTT
CASSRTGWNQPQHF
>TRBV11-2|TRBJ2-7|many|TRBD2
TGTGCCAGCAGCCCAGGACTGGGGGGGGGAGTGCAGTACTTC
CASSPGLGGGVQYF
>TRBV11-2|TRBJ2-7|-|-
TGTGCCAGCAGCGCCGGACTGGGGGTCTACGAGCAGTACTTC
CASSAGLGVYEQYF
>TRBV30|TRBJ1-6|-|-
TGTGCCTGGAGCTCAGGGGTGCGTTCACCCCTCCACTTT
CAWSSGVRSPLHF
>TRBV10-1|TRBJ2-7|-|TRBD2
TGCGCCAGCAGTGAGGGGACTAGCGGGAGGGCCGAGCAGTACTTC
CASSEGTSGRAEQYF